This TCR beta chain was identified in a study of response to subunit inactivated influenza vaccine. Overall study findings and caveats: After each seasonal influenza vaccination, few new T cells are recruited, the authors suggested.

TCRdb re-derived calls from the RT-PCR reads in MiXCR, one entry per CDR3 protein. The sample has hundreds of thousands of distinct CDR3 sequences; 7.5% to 8.5% are singletons. The germline V and J ends were trimmed by 2 bases and 4 bases, with 8 bases remaining between them. Germline assignment: CDR1 MNHEY and CDR2 SVGAGI. The CDR3 runs 13 residues. Many counts were recorded for this clonotype. Its antigen is as yet unknown. This TCR derives from a man between 50 and 75 years old who received an inactivated influenza vaccine. This material consisted of PBMCs from blood, taken less than 30 months after vaccination. The chain combines TRBV6-5 with TRBJ1-1; the D gene is possibly TRBD1 (6 bases). The CDR3 loop reads CASSYGRGTEAFF. CDR3 bases: TGTGCCAGCAGTTACGGCAGGGGCACTGAAGCTTTCTTT.